This T cell receptor (beta chain) was obtained from a study of blood T cells in healthy people across ages. Then a second PCR, running roughly 7 to 11 cycles, was carried out with a sample-barcoded 5' primer and a J-beta primer mix. Each cDNA was tagged by a template-switch adaptor containing 12 random nucleotides. TCRdb re-analysed the 5' RACE reads in MiXCR, keeping a single row per CDR3 protein. The sample shows 1.5 million to 2 million distinct CDR3 sequences, about 28% of them seen only once. With 0 bases removed from V and 8 bases from J, the gap between germline ends came to 9 bases. Looked up from germline, CDR1 is SGHDT and CDR2 is YYEEEE. The CDR3 totals 13 residues.

The sample consisted of blood. The chain links TRBV5-6 to TRBJ1-3; D remains unclear. This clonotype was obtained from a woman aged 25 to 39 in good health. CDR3 protein: CASSLEAVDTIYF. DNA of the CDR3: TGTGCCAGCAGCTTGGAGGCAGTCGACACCATATATTTT.